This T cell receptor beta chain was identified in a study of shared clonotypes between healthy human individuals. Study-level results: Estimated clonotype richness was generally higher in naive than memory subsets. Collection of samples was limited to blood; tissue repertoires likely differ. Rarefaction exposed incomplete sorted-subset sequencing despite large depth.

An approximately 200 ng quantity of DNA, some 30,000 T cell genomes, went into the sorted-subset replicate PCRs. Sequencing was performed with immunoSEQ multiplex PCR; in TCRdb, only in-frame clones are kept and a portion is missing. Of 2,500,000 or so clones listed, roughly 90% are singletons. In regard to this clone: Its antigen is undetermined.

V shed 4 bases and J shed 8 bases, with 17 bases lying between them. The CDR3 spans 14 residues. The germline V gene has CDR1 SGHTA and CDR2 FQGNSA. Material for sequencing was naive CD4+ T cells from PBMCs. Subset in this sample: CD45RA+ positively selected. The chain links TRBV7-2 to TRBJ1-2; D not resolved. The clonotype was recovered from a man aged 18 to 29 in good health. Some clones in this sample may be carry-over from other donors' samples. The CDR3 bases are TGTGCCAGCAGCTCCTCGCCCGGTCCAGGAGGCTACACCTTC. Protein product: CASSSSPGPGGYTF.